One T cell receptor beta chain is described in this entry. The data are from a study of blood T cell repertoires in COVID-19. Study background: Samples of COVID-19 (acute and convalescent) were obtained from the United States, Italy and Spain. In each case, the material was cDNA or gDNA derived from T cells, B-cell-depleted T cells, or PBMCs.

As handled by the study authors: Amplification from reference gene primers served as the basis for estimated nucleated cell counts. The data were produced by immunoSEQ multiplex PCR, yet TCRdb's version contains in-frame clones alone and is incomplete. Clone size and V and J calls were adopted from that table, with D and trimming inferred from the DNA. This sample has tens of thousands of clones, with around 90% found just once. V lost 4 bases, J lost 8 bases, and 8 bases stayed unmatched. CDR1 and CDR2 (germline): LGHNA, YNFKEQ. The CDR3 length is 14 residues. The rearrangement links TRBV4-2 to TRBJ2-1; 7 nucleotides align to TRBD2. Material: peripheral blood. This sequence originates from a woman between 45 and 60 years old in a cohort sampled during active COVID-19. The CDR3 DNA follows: TGTGCCAGCAGCCTGGACCAGGGAGGGGATGAGCAGTTCTTC. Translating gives CASSLDQGGDEQFF.